This T cell receptor (beta chain) originates from a study of breast tumors, draining lymph nodes, adjacent tissues (TCRdb year 2016). In the study overall: The study compared TCR beta repertoires across tumor, adjacent nontumor tissue and axillary lymph nodes from breast cancer patients. In human breast cancer, the study set out to evaluate how tumor, surrounding tissue and draining lymph node repertoires relate to one another and whether T cells may move between these sites. Study-wide findings and limitations: Tumor T-cell repertoires showed less diversity than lymph node repertoires and more diversity than nontumor tissue repertoires, and tumor T-cell repertoires showed preferential V and J gene usage. A scenario in which most tumor T cells derive from the lymph node and then expand within tumor tissue was judged to be consistent with the data. Rather than being directly demonstrated, the conclusion that tumor T cells originate in lymph nodes was presented as consistent with a hypothesis. Tumor and nontumor tissue repertoires were significantly more similar in luminal-like than in basal-like breast cancer.

This clonotype was picked up one time. This receptor's antigen is unknown. Within one base of it there is no much larger clone, and no base qualities were kept. A single read makes a weak case. Reading from cysteine to phenylalanine, the CDR3 counts 14 amino acids. The CDR3 DNA has 42 bases and is translated from base 1. CDR1 LNHDA and CDR2 SQIVND are derived from the germline V gene (reference sequence). The V and J ends are trimmed by 2 bases and 5 bases, leaving 12 bases between them. The data were produced on an Illumina HiSeq 2000. TCR beta chain libraries were generated by multiplex PCR amplification. The amplified TCR beta chain products were analyzed by high-throughput sequencing. TCRdb trimmed public reads at Q25 via fastp, called clones via MiXCR and kept in-frame beta chains. Rows with one shared CDR3 protein collapse into an entry with the most common genes and DNA. The sample contains about 46,000 distinct CDR3 sequences, roughly 24% of them found a single time. Together, the top ten hold about 7.8% of the sample.

Input material: breast tumor tissue. This TCR came from a female donor with breast cancer. Some clones in this sample may be carry-over from other donors' samples. The rearrangement combines TRBV19 with TRBJ2-5; the D region is possibly TRBD1 or TRBD2, each matching across 6 bases. The nucleotides read TGTGCCAGTAGTATATGGGGGGCGCTTGAGACCCAGTACTTC. The translation is CASSIWGALETQYF.